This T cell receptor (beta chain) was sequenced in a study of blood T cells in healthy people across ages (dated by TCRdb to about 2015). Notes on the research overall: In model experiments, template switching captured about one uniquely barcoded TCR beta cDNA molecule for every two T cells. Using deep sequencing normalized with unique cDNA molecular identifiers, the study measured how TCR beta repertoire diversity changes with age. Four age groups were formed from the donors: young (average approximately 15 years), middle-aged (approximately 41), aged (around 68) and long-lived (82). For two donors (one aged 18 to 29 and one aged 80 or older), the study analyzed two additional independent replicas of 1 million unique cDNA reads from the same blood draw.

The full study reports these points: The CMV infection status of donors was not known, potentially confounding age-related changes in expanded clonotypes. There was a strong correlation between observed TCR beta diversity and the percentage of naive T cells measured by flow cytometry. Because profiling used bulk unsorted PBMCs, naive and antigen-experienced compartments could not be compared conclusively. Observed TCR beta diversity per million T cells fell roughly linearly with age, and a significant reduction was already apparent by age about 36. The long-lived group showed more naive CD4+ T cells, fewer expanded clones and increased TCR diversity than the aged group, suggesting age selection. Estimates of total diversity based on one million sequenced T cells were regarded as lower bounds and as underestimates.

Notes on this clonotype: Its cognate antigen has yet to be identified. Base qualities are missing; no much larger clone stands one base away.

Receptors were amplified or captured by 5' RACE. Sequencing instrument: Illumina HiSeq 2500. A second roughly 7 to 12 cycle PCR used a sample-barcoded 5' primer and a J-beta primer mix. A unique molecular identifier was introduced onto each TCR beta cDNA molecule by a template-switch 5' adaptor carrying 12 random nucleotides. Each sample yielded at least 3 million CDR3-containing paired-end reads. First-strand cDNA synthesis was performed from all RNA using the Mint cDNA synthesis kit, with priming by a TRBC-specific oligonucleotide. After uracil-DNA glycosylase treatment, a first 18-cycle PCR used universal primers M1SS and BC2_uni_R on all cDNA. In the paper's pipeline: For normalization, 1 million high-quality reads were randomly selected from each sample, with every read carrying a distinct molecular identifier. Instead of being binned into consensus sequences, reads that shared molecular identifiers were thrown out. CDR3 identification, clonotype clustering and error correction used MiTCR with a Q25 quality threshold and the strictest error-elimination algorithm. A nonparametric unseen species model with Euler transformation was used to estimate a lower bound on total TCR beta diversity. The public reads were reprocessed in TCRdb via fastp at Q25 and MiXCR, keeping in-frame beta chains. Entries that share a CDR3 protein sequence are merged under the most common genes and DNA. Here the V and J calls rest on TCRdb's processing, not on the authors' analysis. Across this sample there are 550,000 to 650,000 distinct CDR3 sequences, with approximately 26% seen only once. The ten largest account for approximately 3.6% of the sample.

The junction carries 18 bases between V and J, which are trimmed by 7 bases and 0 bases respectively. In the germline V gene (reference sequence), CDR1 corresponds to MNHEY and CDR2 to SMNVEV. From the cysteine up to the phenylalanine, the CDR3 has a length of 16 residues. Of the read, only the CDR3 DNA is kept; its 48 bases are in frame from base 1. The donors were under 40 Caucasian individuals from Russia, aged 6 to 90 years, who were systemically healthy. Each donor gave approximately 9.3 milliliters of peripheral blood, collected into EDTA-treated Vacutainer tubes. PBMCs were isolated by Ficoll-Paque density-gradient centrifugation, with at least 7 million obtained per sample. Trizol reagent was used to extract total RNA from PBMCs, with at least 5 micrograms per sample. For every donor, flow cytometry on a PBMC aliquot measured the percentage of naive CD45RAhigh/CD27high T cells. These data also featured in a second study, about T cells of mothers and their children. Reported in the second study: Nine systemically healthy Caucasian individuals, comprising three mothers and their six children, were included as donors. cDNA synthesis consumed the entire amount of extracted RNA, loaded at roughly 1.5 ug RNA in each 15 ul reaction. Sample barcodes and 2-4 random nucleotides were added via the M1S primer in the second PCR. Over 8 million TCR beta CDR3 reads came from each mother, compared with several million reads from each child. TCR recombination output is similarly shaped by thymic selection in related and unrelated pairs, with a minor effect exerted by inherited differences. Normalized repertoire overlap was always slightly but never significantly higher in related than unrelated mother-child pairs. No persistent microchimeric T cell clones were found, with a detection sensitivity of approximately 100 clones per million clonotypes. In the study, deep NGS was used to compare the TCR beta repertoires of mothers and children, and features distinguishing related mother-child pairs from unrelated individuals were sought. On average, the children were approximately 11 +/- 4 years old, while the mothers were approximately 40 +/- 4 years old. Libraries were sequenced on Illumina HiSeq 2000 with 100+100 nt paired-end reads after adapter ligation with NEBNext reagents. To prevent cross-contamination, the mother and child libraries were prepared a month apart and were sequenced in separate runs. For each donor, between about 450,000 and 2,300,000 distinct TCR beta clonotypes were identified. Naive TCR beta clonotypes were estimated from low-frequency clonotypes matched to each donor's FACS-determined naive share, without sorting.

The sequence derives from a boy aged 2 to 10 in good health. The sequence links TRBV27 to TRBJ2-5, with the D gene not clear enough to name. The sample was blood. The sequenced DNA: TGTGCCAGCACCCCCTGGGGAAGGTCCAACCAAGAGACCCAGTACTTC. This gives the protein CASTPWGRSNQETQYF.